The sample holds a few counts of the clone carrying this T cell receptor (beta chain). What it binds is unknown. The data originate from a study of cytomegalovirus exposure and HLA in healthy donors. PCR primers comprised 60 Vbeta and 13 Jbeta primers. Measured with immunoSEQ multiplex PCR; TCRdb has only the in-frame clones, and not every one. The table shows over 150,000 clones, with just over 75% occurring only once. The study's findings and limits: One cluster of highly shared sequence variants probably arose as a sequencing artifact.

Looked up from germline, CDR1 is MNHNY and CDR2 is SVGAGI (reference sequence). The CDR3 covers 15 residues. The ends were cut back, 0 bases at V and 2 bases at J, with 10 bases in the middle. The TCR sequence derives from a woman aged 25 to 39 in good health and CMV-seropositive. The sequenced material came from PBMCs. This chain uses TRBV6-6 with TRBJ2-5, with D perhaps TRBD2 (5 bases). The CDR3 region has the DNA TGTGCCAGCAGTTACTCATACGAGGGTCAAGAGACCCAGTACTTC. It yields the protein CASSYSYEGQETQYF.